This T cell receptor beta chain was obtained from a study of shared clonotypes between healthy human individuals. Study at large: Per-donor plates numbered three CD4 naive, three CD4 memory, two CD8 naive and one CD8 memory.

Generated by immunoSEQ multiplex PCR, the TCRdb table keeps only in-frame clones and is missing some. The table records 630,000 or so clones, roughly 98% of them present only once. As defined, naive CD8 cells were CD45RO-negative and positively selected for CCR7, with terminally differentiated effector memory CD45RA+ cells excluded. The donors were all Caucasian adults (living in Nashville, Tennessee). The V gene lost 6 bases and the J gene lost 0 bases, with 16 bases spanning the gap. Germline CDR1 is SGDLS and CDR2 is YYNGEE. The CDR3 loop spans 16 amino acids. Study findings and constraints: Non-shared clonotypes showed lower generation probabilities than clonotypes common to all four donors.

As concerns this clone: Its matching antigen is unknown.

This TCR was sampled from a man younger than 40 in good health. The sequencing input was naive CD8+ T cells sorted from blood. The rearrangement joins TRBV9 to TRBJ2-1; a weak D match, TRBD2 (7 bases). CDR3 sequence (DNA): TGTGCCAGCACCCGGGGGGACACCAGCTCCTACAATGAGCAGTTCTTC. It translates to CASTRGDTSSYNEQFF.